One sample yielded the 17 T cell receptor beta chains listed below, sequenced in a study of blood T cell repertoires in COVID-19. The method was immunoSEQ multiplex PCR; TCRdb's version includes in-frame clones alone and lacks a portion of them. The sample carries roughly 170,000 clones, roughly nine tenths recorded once. Sequencing was done on a sample of peripheral blood. The receptors shown here come from a man between 65 and 85 years old with active or convalescent COVID-19.

This clone is a singleton in its sample. The chain is built from TRBV6-6 and TRBJ2-1; 7 bases match TRBD1. The germline CDR1 and CDR2 sequences are MNHNY and SVGAGI (reference sequence). This CDR3 contains 13 residues. Unmatched junction bases numbered 4, after V lost 10 bases and J lost 1 base. The DNA of the CDR3 is TGTGCCATTTTGGACAGGTCCTACAATGAGCAGTTCTTC. It translates to CAILDRSYNEQFF.

The chain is built from TRBV5-5 and TRBJ1-4, with 7 bases lining up with TRBD1. CDR3 length equals 15 residues. Germline V gene lookup returns CDR1 SGHKS and CDR2 YYEKEE (reference sequence). Trimming removed 4 bases from V and 4 bases from J; junction bases left unmatched: 7. CDR3 loop: CASSRGGRDNEKLFF. The CDR3 region has the DNA TGTGCCAGCAGCCGAGGGGGCAGGGATAATGAAAAACTGTTTTTT. The full variable domain, in which reference TRBV5-5 and TRBJ1-4 provide the parts outside the CDR3, is DAGVTQSPTHLIKTRGQQVTLRCSPISGHKSVSWYQQVLGQGPQFIFQYYEKEERGRGNFPDRFSARQFPNYSSELNVNALLLGDSALYLCASSRGGRDNEKLFFGSGTQLSVL.

This chain connects TRBV7-2 to TRBJ1-3, with D maybe TRBD1 (5 bases). The length of the CDR3 is 17 residues. CDR1 SGHTA and CDR2 FQGNSA come from the germline V gene. V shed 5 bases and J shed 6 bases, with 23 bases lying between them. The chain's CDR3 is CASSPPRFGGEVNTIYF. The CDR3 region has the DNA TGTGCCAGCAGCCCCCCCCGTTTTGGGGGGGAAGTAAACACCATATATTTT.

The chain couples TRBV5-1 to TRBJ2-5; 7 bases align to TRBD2. CDR3 length: 15 residues. V lost 5 bases, J lost 6 bases, and 13 bases stayed unmatched. The V gene's germline CDR1 is SGHRS and CDR2 YFSETQ. CDR3: CASRSTTSIIKTQYF. Written as DNA, the CDR3 is TGCGCCAGCAGATCAACGACTAGCATAATAAAGACCCAGTACTTC.

The chain employs TRBV7-2 and TRBJ2-2; TRBD1 matches at 10 bases. The CDR3 has 16 amino acids. V dropped 8 bases and J dropped 1; count of bases not matched to a gene: 7. Per the germline V gene, CDR1 is SGHTA and CDR2 is FQGNSA. The CDR3 nucleotides read TGTGCCAGCCTGGGACAGGGGAAGGTGAACACCGGGGAGCTGTTTTTT. This translates into CASLGQGKVNTGELFF.

CDR3 coding DNA: TGTGCCAGCAGTGGAAGGGGGTTTGGCAATCAGCCCCAGCATTTT. Translation: CASSGRGFGNQPQHF. The chain couples TRBV2 to TRBJ1-5; TRBD1 might be the D (6 bases). Germline V gene lookup returns CDR1 SNHLY and CDR2 FYNNEI. Trimming stripped 4 bases from V and 2 bases from J, with 12 bases between. The CDR3 is 15 residues long.

The gene calls are TRBV28 and TRBJ2-7; 12 bases map to TRBD2. V lost 6 bases, J lost 0 bases, and 0 bases stayed unmatched. CDR1 and CDR2 from the germline V gene are MDHEN and SYDVKM. The CDR3 totals 14 residues. This CDR3 reads CASRLAGGSYEQYF. The CDR3 nucleotides read TGTGCCAGCAGACTAGCGGGAGGCTCCTACGAGCAGTACTTC.

The V gene is TRBV7-2, the J gene TRBJ2-5, with a weak D call TRBD2 (6 bases). Trimming stripped 8 bases from V and 0 bases from J, with 10 bases between. CDR1 is SGHTA, CDR2 FQGNSA, per germline. The CDR3 spans 13 residues. The CDR3 spells CASAEGYQETQYF. The CDR3 bases are TGTGCCAGCGCGGAGGGGTACCAAGAGACCCAGTACTTC.

J is TRBJ1-6 and V is TRBV7-9, with D possibly being TRBD1 (6 bases). CDR1 and CDR2 (germline): SEHNR, FQNEAQ (reference sequence). Trimming shortened V by 3 bases and J by 10 bases, and 19 bases separated the two germline ends. The CDR3 has 16 residues. The CDR3 is CASSFTGHPPSSPLHF. DNA for the CDR3: TGTGCCAGCAGCTTCACGGGACACCCCCCCTCATCACCCCTCCACTTT.

The chain couples TRBV19 to TRBJ1-2, with a possible D match to TRBD1 (6 bases). The CDR3 contains 15 residues. The germline V gene has CDR1 LNHDA and CDR2 SQIVND (reference sequence). Trimming stripped 4 bases from V and 7 bases from J, with 19 bases between. The CDR3 nucleotides are TGTGCCAGTAGTAGAACTACAGGGCCTCAGGGTGGCTACACCTTC. It is translated as CASSRTTGPQGGYTF.

The rearrangement joins TRBV4-3 to TRBJ2-5; D is perhaps TRBD1 (6 bases). Germline V gene data show CDR1 as LGHNA and CDR2 as YSLEER. The CDR3 runs to 14 residues. V lost 3 bases to trimming and J lost 4 bases, with 12 bases between them. CDR3 sequence: CASSQAGAGETQYF. For the CDR3, the DNA is TGCGCCAGCAGCCAGGCAGGGGCAGGAGAGACCCAGTACTTC.

The V call is TRBV28, the J call TRBJ1-5; 7 nucleotides align to TRBD1. J lost 0 bases, V lost 5 bases, and 13 bases had no gene match. The CDR3 sequence is 18 residues long. Germline loops: CDR1 MDHEN, CDR2 SYDVKM. CDR3 region: CASSTVGLTGDSNQPQHF. In DNA form, the CDR3 reads TGTGCCAGCAGTACTGTGGGGTTAACAGGGGATAGCAATCAGCCCCAGCATTTT. The full variable domain, its missing parts supplied by reference TRBV28 and TRBJ1-5, is DVKVTQSSRYLVKRTGEKVFLECVQDMDHENMFWYRQDPGLGLRLIYFSYDVKMKEKGDIPEGYSVSREKKERFSLILESASTNQTSMYLCASSTVGLTGDSNQPQHFGDGTRLSIL.

Written as DNA, the CDR3 is TGTGCCAGTAGTATACAGGGGCCGCCATACGAGCAGTACTTC. It codes for CASSIQGPPYEQYF. This chain links TRBV19 with TRBJ2-7; maybe TRBD1 (6 bases). CDR1 and CDR2 (germline): LNHDA, SQIVND (reference sequence). V lost 2 bases to trimming and J lost 4 bases, with 12 bases between them. The CDR3 contains 14 residues.

The gene calls are TRBV9 and TRBJ1-3; the match to TRBD1 covers 9 bases. CDR1 is SGDLS, CDR2 YYNGEE, per germline. Losses at the gene ends were 3 bases for V and 2 bases for J; bases not matched to a gene: 6. The CDR3 runs 16 residues. This CDR3 reads CASSGPQGAAGNTIYF. The CDR3 region has the DNA TGTGCCAGCAGCGGACCACAGGGGGCGGCTGGAAACACCATATATTTT. The entire variable domain, with the rest obtained from reference TRBV9 and TRBJ1-3, is as follows: DSGVTQTPKHLITATGQRVTLRCSPRSGDLSVYWYQQSLDQGLQFLIQYYNGEERAKGNILERFSAQQFPDLHSELNLSSLELGDSALYFCASSGPQGAAGNTIYFGEGSWLTVV.

This clone was observed a handful of times. This sequence joins TRBV16 and TRBJ1-4, with TRBD1 identical over 8 bases. The CDR3 length is 15 residues. J lost 7 bases, V lost 3 bases, and 7 bases had no gene match. In germline, CDR1 is KGHSY, CDR2 FQNENV. This chain's CDR3 is CASSHIQGDIEKLFF. DNA of the CDR3: TGTGCCAGCAGCCATATACAGGGGGACATTGAAAAACTGTTTTTT.

This clone occurred a few times. The J gene is TRBJ1-2, the V gene TRBV5-5; no reliable D call. This CDR3 is 13 amino acids long. Germline V gene data show CDR1 as SGHKS and CDR2 as YYEKEE (reference sequence). The V and J ends lost 3 bases and 8 bases respectively, with 14 bases between them. CDR3 in amino acids: CASSWTRTHGYTF. CDR3 sequence (DNA): TGTGCCAGCAGCTGGACTCGGACGCACGGCTACACCTTC.

A few counts support this clone. The rearrangement joins TRBV25-1 to TRBJ1-2; D unresolved. Trimming shortened V by 8 bases and J by 3 bases, and 13 bases separated the two germline ends. The CDR3 loop spans 13 amino acids. In germline, CDR1 is MGHDK, CDR2 SYGVNS. CDR3 DNA sequence: TGTGCCAGCCGTAGATCCGGGGACTATGGCTACACCTTC. Protein: CASRRSGDYGYTF.